This T cell receptor beta chain originates from a study of blood T cell repertoires in COVID-19. Study-wide context: Samples taken during acute and convalescent COVID-19 were collected in the United States, Italy and Spain.

Clones were sequenced by immunoSEQ multiplex PCR, and TCRdb holds only the in-frame ones, with some missing. This sample has 180,000 or so clones; approximately 89% occur once, and the top ten carry roughly 2.6%. The CDR3 contains 13 residues. Trimming took off 6 bases at V and 6 bases at J, with 12 bases between the two ends. The germline gives CDR1 LNHNV, CDR2 YYDKDF (reference sequence). The material sequenced was peripheral blood. The chain uses TRBV15 and TRBJ2-1, with D unresolved. This sequence originates from a man in his forties with active or convalescent COVID-19. The CDR3 DNA reads as TGTGCCACCAGGACATACTCCGGCAATGAGCAGTTCTTC. Its protein product is CATRTYSGNEQFF.